Listed below are T cell receptor beta chains from one sample, sequenced in a study of T cell responses to AZD1222 COVID-19 vaccine. TCRdb's copy holds only in-frame clones and misses some; the assay was immunoSEQ multiplex PCR. The sample contains about 110,000 clones, about 88% of which appear only once. Source: peripheral blood, taken on day 0 of AZD1222 vaccination. These receptors all stem from an adult in good health. Both conserved end residues are part of each CDR3.

CDR3aa: CASTPGGRYGYTF
j_gene: TRBJ1-2
v_gene: TRBV6-5

CDR3aa: CASSLDPTGKYYGYTF
j_gene: TRBJ1-2
v_gene: TRBV11-2

CDR3aa: CASSLGTGYGYTF
j_gene: TRBJ1-2
v_gene: TRBV5-1

CDR3aa: CASSSLVPGLAGGPIF
j_gene: TRBJ2-7
v_gene: TRBV6-2/TRBV6-3

CDR3aa: CASSQERGQVILEQYF
j_gene: TRBJ2-7
v_gene: TRBV4-1

CDR3aa: CASSFSGTNNQPQHF
j_gene: TRBJ1-5
v_gene: TRBV11-2

CDR3aa: CASSYSTSGSSYEQYF
j_gene: TRBJ2-7
v_gene: TRBV6-5

CDR3aa: CASSITSGSPYNEQFF
j_gene: TRBJ2-1
v_gene: TRBV19

CDR3aa: CATSDLRESNQPQHF
j_gene: TRBJ1-5
v_gene: TRBV24-1

CDR3aa: CASSSWTGGLYEQFF
j_gene: TRBJ2-1
v_gene: TRBV5-1

CDR3aa: CASSYWDRGPAGELFF
j_gene: TRBJ2-2
v_gene: TRBV3-1/TRBV3-2

CDR3aa: CASSLGTAAANTEAFF
j_gene: TRBJ1-1
v_gene: TRBV7-2

CDR3aa: CASSIIGQGLTNEKLFF
j_gene: TRBJ1-4
v_gene: TRBV14

CDR3aa: CASSIPAGGIHEQYF
j_gene: TRBJ2-7
v_gene: TRBV19

CDR3aa: CASSQGAGGTYEQYF
j_gene: TRBJ2-7
v_gene: TRBV4-1